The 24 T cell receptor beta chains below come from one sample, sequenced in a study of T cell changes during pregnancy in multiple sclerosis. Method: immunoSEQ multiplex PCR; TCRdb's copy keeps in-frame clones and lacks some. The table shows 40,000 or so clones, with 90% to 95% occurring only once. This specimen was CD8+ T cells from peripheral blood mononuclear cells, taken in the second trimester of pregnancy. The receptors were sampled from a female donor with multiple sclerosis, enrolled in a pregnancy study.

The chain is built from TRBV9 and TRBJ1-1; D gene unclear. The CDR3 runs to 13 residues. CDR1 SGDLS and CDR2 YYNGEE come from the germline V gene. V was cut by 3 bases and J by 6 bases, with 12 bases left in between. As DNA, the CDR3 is TGTGCCAGCAGCGAACGGGGAGTGGCTGAAGCTTTCTTT. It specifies CASSERGVAEAFF.

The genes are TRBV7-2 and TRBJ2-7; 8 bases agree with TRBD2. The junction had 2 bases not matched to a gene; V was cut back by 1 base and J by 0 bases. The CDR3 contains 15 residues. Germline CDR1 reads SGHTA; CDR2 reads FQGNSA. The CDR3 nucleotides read TGTGCCAGCAGCTTAGAAGCGGGGGCCTCCTACGAGCAGTACTTC. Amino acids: CASSLEAGASYEQYF. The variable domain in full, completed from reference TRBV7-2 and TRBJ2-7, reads GAGVSQSPSNKVTEKGKDVELRCDPISGHTALYWYRQSLGQGLEFLIYFQGNSAPDKSGLPSDRFSAERTGGSVSTLTIQRTQQEDSAVYLCASSLEAGASYEQYFGPGTRLTVT.

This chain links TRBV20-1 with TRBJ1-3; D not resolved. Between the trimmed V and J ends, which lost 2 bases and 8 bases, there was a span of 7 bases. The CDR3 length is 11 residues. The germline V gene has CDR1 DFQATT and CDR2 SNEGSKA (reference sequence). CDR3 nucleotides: TGCAGTGCTAGACTAGTAGACACCATATATTTT. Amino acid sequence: CSARLVDTIYF.

CDR3 protein: CAISESFNSYGYTF. DNA for the CDR3: TGTGCCATCAGTGAGTCGTTTAACAGCTATGGCTACACCTTC. The V call is TRBV10-3, the J call TRBJ1-2; D remains ambiguous. This CDR3 is built from 14 residues. The V end lost 0 bases, the J end lost 4 bases, and 9 bases lay between the germline ends. The germline V gene encodes CDR1 ENHRY and CDR2 SYGVKD.

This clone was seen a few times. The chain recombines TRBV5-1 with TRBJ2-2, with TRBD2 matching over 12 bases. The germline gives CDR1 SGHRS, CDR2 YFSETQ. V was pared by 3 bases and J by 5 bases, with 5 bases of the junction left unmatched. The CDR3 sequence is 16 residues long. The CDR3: CASSSGLAGITGELFF. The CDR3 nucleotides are TGCGCCAGCAGCTCTGGACTAGCGGGAATAACCGGGGAGCTGTTTTTT.

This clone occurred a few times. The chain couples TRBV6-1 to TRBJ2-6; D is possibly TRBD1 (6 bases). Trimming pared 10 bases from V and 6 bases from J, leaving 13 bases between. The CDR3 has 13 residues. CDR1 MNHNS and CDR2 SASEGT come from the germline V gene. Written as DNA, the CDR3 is TGTGCCATTCCCGAGGGGGAGGCCAACGTCCTGACTTTC. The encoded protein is CAIPEGEANVLTF.

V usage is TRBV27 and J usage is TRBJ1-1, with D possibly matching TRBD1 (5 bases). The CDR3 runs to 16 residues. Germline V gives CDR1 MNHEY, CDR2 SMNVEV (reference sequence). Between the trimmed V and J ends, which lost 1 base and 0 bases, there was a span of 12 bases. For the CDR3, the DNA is TGTGCCAGCAGTTTATTAGTGGGGCAGTTGAACACTGAAGCTTTCTTT. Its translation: CASSLLVGQLNTEAFF.

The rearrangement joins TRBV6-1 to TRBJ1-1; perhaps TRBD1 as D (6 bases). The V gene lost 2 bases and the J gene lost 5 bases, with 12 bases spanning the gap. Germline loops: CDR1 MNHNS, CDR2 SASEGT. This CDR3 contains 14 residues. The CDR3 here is CASSEKGERTEAFF. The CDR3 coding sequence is TGTGCCAGCAGTGAAAAGGGGGAGAGGACTGAAGCTTTCTTT.

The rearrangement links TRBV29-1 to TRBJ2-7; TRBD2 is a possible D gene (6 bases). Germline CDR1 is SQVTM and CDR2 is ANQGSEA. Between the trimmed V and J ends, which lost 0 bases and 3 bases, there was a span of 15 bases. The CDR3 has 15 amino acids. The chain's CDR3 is CSVEDGGSKFYEQYF. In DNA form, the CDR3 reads TGCAGCGTTGAAGACGGGGGAAGTAAGTTCTACGAGCAGTACTTC.

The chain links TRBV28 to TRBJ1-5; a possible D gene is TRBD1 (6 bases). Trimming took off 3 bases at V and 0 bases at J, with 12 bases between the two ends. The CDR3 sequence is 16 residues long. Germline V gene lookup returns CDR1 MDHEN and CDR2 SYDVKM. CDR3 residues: CASSFFQGYSNQPQHF. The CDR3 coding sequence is TGTGCCAGCAGTTTTTTCCAGGGGTATAGCAATCAGCCCCAGCATTTT.

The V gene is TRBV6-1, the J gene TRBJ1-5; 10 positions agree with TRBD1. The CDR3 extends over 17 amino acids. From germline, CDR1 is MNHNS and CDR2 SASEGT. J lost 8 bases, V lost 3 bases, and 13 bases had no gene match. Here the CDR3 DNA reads TGTGCCAGCAGTGACTGGACAGGGGGTCATATCATTGAGCCCCAGCATTTT. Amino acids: CASSDWTGGHIIEPQHF.

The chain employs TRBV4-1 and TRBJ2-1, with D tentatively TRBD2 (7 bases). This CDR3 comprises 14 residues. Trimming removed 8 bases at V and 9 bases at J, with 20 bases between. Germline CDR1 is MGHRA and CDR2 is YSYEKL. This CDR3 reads CASSHKGGDGEQFF. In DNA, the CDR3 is TGCGCCAGCTCTCACAAGGGGGGGGATGGTGAGCAGTTCTTC.

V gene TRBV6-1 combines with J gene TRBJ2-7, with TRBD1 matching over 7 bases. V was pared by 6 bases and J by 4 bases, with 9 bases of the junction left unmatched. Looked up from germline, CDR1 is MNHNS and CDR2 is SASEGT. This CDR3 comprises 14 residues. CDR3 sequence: CASRSGTENYEQYF. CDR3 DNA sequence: TGTGCCAGCAGGTCCGGGACAGAAAATTACGAGCAGTACTTC.

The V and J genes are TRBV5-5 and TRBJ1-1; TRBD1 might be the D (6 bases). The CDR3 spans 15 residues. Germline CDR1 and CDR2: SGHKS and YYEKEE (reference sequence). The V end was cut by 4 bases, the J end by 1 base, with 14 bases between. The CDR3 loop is CASSAYRAGNTEAFF. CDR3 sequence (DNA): TGTGCCAGCAGCGCATACAGGGCTGGGAACACTGAAGCTTTCTTT.

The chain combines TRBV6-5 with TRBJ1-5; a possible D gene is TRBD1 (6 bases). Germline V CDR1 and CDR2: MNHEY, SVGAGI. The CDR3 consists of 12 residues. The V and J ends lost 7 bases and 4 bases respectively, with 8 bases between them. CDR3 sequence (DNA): TGTGCCAGCAAACAGGGTAATCAGCCCCAGCATTTT. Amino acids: CASKQGNQPQHF.

The CDR3 sequence is CASSLAGEVNTGELFF. The CDR3 bases are TGCGCCAGCAGCTTGGCCGGGGAAGTTAACACCGGGGAGCTGTTTTTT. The rearrangement links TRBV5-1 to TRBJ2-2; D may be TRBD2 (5 bases). Trimming removed 0 bases from V and 2 bases from J, with 11 bases in between. Germline V gene sequence: CDR1 SGHRS, CDR2 YFSETQ. CDR3 length: 16 residues.

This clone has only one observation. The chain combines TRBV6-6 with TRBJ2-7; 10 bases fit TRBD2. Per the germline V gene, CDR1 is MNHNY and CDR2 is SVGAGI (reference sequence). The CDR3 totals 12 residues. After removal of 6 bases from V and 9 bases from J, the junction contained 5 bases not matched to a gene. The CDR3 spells CASSYSGGWQYF. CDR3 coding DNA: TGTGCCAGCAGCTATAGCGGGGGGTGGCAGTACTTC.

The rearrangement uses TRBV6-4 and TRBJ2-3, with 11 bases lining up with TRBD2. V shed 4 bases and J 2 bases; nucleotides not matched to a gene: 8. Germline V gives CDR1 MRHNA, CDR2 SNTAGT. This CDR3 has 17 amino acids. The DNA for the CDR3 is TGTGCCAGCAGTGGGGAAACTAGCGGGGGCCACACAGATACGCAGTATTTT. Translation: CASSGETSGGHTDTQYF.

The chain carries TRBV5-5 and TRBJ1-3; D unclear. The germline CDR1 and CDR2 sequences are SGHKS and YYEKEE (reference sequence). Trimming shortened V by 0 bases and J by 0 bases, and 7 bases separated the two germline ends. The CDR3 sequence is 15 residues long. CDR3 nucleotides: TGTGCCAGCAGCTTGGATCGGGACTCTGGAAACACCATATATTTT. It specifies CASSLDRDSGNTIYF.

The CDR3 sequence is CASSIGRTEAFF. The CDR3 DNA reads TGTGCCAGTAGTATAGGTCGCACTGAAGCTTTCTTT. The chain joins TRBV19 to TRBJ1-1; D is unclear. Trimming removed 1 base from V and 4 bases from J, with 4 bases in between. CDR3 length: 12 residues. Germline V lookup: CDR1 LNHDA, CDR2 SQIVND (reference sequence).

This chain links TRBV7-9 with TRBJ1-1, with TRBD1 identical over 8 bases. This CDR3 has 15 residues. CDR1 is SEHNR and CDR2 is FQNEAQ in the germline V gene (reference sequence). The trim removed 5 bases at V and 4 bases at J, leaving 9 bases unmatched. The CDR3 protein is CASSLGQGASTEAFF. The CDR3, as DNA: TGTGCCAGCAGCCTTGGGCAGGGGGCGAGCACTGAAGCTTTCTTT.

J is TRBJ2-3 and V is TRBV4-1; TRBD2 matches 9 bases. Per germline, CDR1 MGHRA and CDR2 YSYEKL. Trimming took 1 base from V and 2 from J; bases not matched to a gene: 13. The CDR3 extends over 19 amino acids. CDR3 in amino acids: CASSQAFVAGETITDTQYF. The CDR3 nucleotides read TGCGCCAGCAGCCAAGCTTTCGTAGCGGGAGAAACCATCACAGATACGCAGTATTTT.

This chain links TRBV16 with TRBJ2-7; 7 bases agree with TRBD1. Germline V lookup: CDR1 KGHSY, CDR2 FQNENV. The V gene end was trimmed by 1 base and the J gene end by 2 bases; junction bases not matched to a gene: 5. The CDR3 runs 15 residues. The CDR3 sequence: CASSQYRGIAYEQYF. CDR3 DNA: TGTGCCAGCAGCCAATACAGGGGTATAGCCTACGAGCAGTACTTC.

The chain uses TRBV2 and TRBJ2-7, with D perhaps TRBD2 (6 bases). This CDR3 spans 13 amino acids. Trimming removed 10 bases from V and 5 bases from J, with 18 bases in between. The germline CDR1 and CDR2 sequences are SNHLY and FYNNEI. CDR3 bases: TGTGCCATCCTGACTAGTCGATGGGACGAGCAGTACTTC. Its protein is CAILTSRWDEQYF.